The 25 T cell receptor beta chains listed next were all sequenced from one sample in a study of blood T cell repertoires in COVID-19. Here immunoSEQ multiplex PCR was the method, and the copy in TCRdb shows in-frame clones only, minus some. In the table there are 300,000 or so clones, roughly 84% of which are singletons. Sequencing was carried out using PBMCs or T cells enriched from blood (not recorded which). The source is a woman aged 25 to 39 who had recovered from COVID-19.

The rearrangement joins TRBV3-1 (or the pseudogene TRBV3-2) to TRBJ1-4, with 10 nucleotides matching TRBD1. The CDR3 runs 15 residues. Germline loops: CDR1 LGHDT, CDR2 YNNKEL (reference sequence). V lost 6 bases, J lost 8 bases, and 9 bases stayed unmatched. DNA of the CDR3: TGTGCCAGCAGACGCAACCCGGGACAGGGGGAAAAACTGTTTTTT. Its translation is CASRRNPGQGEKLFF.

The chain couples TRBV4-1 to TRBJ1-4; D call uncertain. The CDR3 length is 14 residues. CDR1 MGHRA and CDR2 YSYEKL come from the germline V gene. Trimming removed 1 base from V and 5 bases from J, with 8 bases in between. The DNA for the CDR3 is TGCGCCAGCAGCCAAGCCGGAGGGAATGAAAAACTGTTTTTT. It yields the protein CASSQAGGNEKLFF.

The chain carries TRBV5-6 and TRBJ1-6; 9 nucleotides match TRBD1. The CDR3 length is 16 residues. Germline V gives CDR1 SGHDT, CDR2 YYEEEE. V lost 4 bases to trimming and J lost 7 bases; unmatched junction nucleotides: 9. The CDR3 is CASSHGGTGLNSPLHF. CDR3 in DNA: TGTGCCAGCAGCCATGGGGGGACAGGGCTCAATTCACCCCTCCACTTT.

This chain joins TRBV7-9 and TRBJ1-2, with 8 bases that match TRBD1. CDR3 length equals 18 residues. Germline V gives CDR1 SEHNR, CDR2 FQNEAQ (reference sequence). The J segment lost 4 bases and the V segment lost 1 base, leaving 14 bases of the junction unmatched. CDR3 DNA sequence: TGTGCCAGCAGCTTAGACCCCCCGGACAGGGCTGATGCCTATGGCTACACCTTC. This sequence encodes CASSLDPPDRADAYGYTF.

V and J are TRBV7-8 and TRBJ2-1; weak D call: TRBD1 (5 bases). The CDR3 extends over 14 amino acids. Per germline, CDR1 SGHVS and CDR2 FQNEAQ. V was trimmed by 1 base and J by 11 bases, leaving 15 bases between them. CDR3 protein: CASSLEGPPRQQFF. CDR3 nucleotide sequence: TGTGCCAGCAGCTTAGAGGGGCCGCCGCGCCAGCAGTTCTTC.

The chain couples TRBV7-2 to TRBJ2-7; 7 nucleotides agree with TRBD2. CDR1 and CDR2 from the germline V gene are SGHTA and FQGNSA. With 1 base clipped from V and 5 bases from J, the junction kept 17 bases outside the gene matches. This CDR3 is 18 amino acids long. DNA of the CDR3: TGTGCCAGCAGCTTAGTAAGACTAGCATGGGATGAGGGAGACGAGCAGTACTTC. Translated, it gives CASSLVRLAWDEGDEQYF.

DNA for the CDR3: TGTGCCTGGAGTGACGGGGTGACGGGCAGGGGGGCCTTAAATGAGCAGTTCTTC. Translation gives CAWSDGVTGRGALNEQFF. The chain recombines TRBV30 with TRBJ2-1; D might be TRBD1 (7 bases). CDR3 length: 18 residues. Trimming pared 1 base from V and 7 bases from J, leaving 26 bases between. Germline V gene sequence: CDR1 GTSNPN, CDR2 SVGIG (reference sequence).

The genes are TRBV9 and TRBJ1-3; unclear D gene. The CDR3 consists of 15 residues. Germline V CDR1 and CDR2: SGDLS, YYNGEE. Trimming removed 5 bases from V and 0 bases from J, with 12 bases in between. The CDR3 region is CASSDTESSGNTIYF. The CDR3 DNA sequence: TGTGCCAGCAGTGACACAGAGAGCTCTGGAAACACCATATATTTT.

This chain connects TRBV5-1 to TRBJ2-5, with 7 bases fitting TRBD1. CDR1 is SGHRS and CDR2 is YFSETQ in the germline V gene. This CDR3 contains 15 residues. V lost 4 bases to trimming and J lost 1 base; unmatched junction nucleotides: 7. The CDR3 coding sequence is TGCGCCAGCAGCGCCTCGGGACAGTTCCAAGAGACCCAGTACTTC. This encodes CASSASGQFQETQYF.

The table lists this clone with a count of one. At the DNA level, this CDR3 is encoded by other sequences in the same sample as well. The CDR3 DNA sequence: TGTGCCAGCAGTTTCGGGGGGCCCTACAATGAGCAGTTCTTC. Protein product: CASSFGGPYNEQFF. The chain carries TRBV28 and TRBJ2-1; TRBD2 might be the D (7 bases). The CDR3 is made up of 14 amino acids. V gave up 3 bases and J gave up 2 bases, with 8 bases separating them. Germline V lookup: CDR1 MDHEN, CDR2 SYDVKM. The whole variable domain, remainder taken from reference TRBV28 and TRBJ2-1, is DVKVTQSSRYLVKRTGEKVFLECVQDMDHENMFWYRQDPGLGLRLIYFSYDVKMKEKGDIPEGYSVSREKKERFSLILESASTNQTSMYLCASSFGGPYNEQFFGPGTRLTVL.

This clone was detected only once. The chain recombines TRBV5-1 with TRBJ1-1, with 11 bases that match TRBD1. V shed 4 bases and J 4 bases; nucleotides not matched to a gene: 6. The CDR3 sequence is 15 residues long. Germline V gene data show CDR1 as SGHRS and CDR2 as YFSETQ. Written as DNA, the CDR3 is TGCGCCAGCAGCCCGGGGGACAGGGGGTCCACTGAAGCTTTCTTT. Amino acid sequence: CASSPGDRGSTEAFF.

The J gene is TRBJ2-5, the V gene TRBV4-1; a weak D match, TRBD1 (6 bases). Germline CDR1 MGHRA, CDR2 YSYEKL. The CDR3 has 19 residues. V dropped 0 bases and J dropped 2 bases, with 22 bases sitting between them. The CDR3 DNA reads as TGCGCCAGCAGCCAAGAGCCCTCCGATTCAGGGGTAGGACAAGAGACCCAGTACTTC. The encoded protein is CASSQEPSDSGVGQETQYF.

This chain connects TRBV9 to TRBJ1-6, with D tentatively TRBD1 (5 bases). This CDR3 region has 14 residues. Trimming shortened V by 3 bases and J by 3 bases, and 7 bases separated the two germline ends. Germline lookup yields CDR1 SGDLS and CDR2 YYNGEE. CDR3 residues: CASSETDYNSPLHF. The CDR3 DNA follows: TGTGCCAGCAGCGAGACAGACTATAATTCACCCCTCCACTTT.

The chain combines TRBV27 with TRBJ2-1; D gene ambiguous. The V end lost 5 bases, the J end lost 6 bases, and 17 bases lay between the germline ends. Germline lookup yields CDR1 MNHEY and CDR2 SMNVEV (reference sequence). There are 15 residues in the CDR3. The CDR3 nucleotides are TGTGCCAGCAGTCCGTTCGGTGGTGCCTTCAATGAGCAGTTCTTC. Translation gives CASSPFGGAFNEQFF.

The rearrangement uses TRBV29-1 and TRBJ2-1, with TRBD2 matching over 7 bases. The CDR3 runs to 16 residues. Losses at the gene ends were 3 bases for V and 8 bases for J; bases not matched to a gene: 16. Per germline, CDR1 SQVTM and CDR2 ANQGSEA. In DNA form, the CDR3 reads TGCAGCGTTGAGGGCGGACGACAAGGACTAGTAGATGAGCAGTTCTTC. Encoded protein: CSVEGGRQGLVDEQFF.

The rearrangement joins TRBV5-1 to TRBJ2-7; D unclear. CDR3 length: 13 residues. The V end lost 2 bases, the J end lost 3 bases, and 9 bases lay between the germline ends. Germline V gives CDR1 SGHRS, CDR2 YFSETQ. The CDR3 spells CASSLDTDYEQYF. The CDR3 nucleotides are TGCGCCAGCAGCTTAGACACGGACTACGAGCAGTACTTC.

Remarks on this clone: Additional DNA sequences in this sample encode the identical CDR3. The chain combines TRBV9 with TRBJ2-5; the match to TRBD2 covers 8 bases. The germline V gene has CDR1 SGDLS and CDR2 YYNGEE. V lost 0 bases and J lost 1; bases outside the gene matches: 5. There are 16 residues in the CDR3. CDR3 sequence: CASSVGLAGLQETQYF. In DNA form, the CDR3 reads TGTGCCAGCAGCGTAGGGTTAGCGGGGCTCCAAGAGACCCAGTACTTC.

This chain links TRBV28 with TRBJ1-2, with D tentatively TRBD1 (6 bases). This CDR3 has 15 residues. V was clipped by 4 bases and J by 1 base, with 13 bases between them. Germline CDR1 and CDR2: MDHEN and SYDVKM. CDR3 nucleotide sequence: TGTGCCAGCAGTTCCCGGGACACCTTTAACTATGGCTACACCTTC. Amino acids: CASSSRDTFNYGYTF.

The gene calls are TRBV19 and TRBJ2-2; 8 bases match TRBD1. V shed 7 bases and J 2 bases; nucleotides not matched to a gene: 12. From germline, CDR1 is LNHDA and CDR2 SQIVND (reference sequence). The CDR3 is 17 amino acids. The CDR3 loop is CASNLGQGFSNTGELFF. The CDR3 DNA sequence: TGTGCCAGTAACCTCGGACAGGGATTCTCAAACACCGGGGAGCTGTTTTTT.

The chain carries TRBV30 and TRBJ1-1; D is undetermined. V was clipped by 1 base and J by 0 bases, with 9 bases between them. The V gene's germline CDR1 is GTSNPN and CDR2 SVGIG (reference sequence). The CDR3 contains 14 residues. The CDR3 sequence: CAWSGTGVNTEAFF. CDR3 bases: TGTGCCTGGAGTGGTACCGGGGTGAACACTGAAGCTTTCTTT.

The chain couples TRBV19 to TRBJ2-7, with 8 bases matching TRBD1. Germline trimming cut 5 bases from V and 5 bases from J; bases unmatched to any gene: 8. The CDR3 loop spans 14 amino acids. Germline CDR1 and CDR2: LNHDA and SQIVND (reference sequence). CDR3 coding DNA: TGTGCCAGTAGTTCAGCCCGGACAGGGAACGAGCAGTACTTC. This encodes CASSSARTGNEQYF.

The chain has TRBV6-1 and TRBJ1-5; the D gene is possibly TRBD1 (5 bases). Between the trimmed V and J ends, which lost 0 bases and 0 bases, there was a span of 12 bases. This CDR3 spans 17 amino acids. Germline-derived CDR1 and CDR2 are MNHNS and SASEGT. The CDR3 is CASSEASGHNSNQPQHF. Written as DNA, the CDR3 is TGTGCCAGCAGTGAAGCTTCCGGACATAATAGCAATCAGCCCCAGCATTTT.

In DNA, the CDR3 is TGTGCCAGCAGTTGGAGGACAGGGGGCTACGAGCAGTACTTC. Its protein product is CASSWRTGGYEQYF. The chain carries TRBV27 and TRBJ2-7; 10 bases map to TRBD1. This CDR3 contains 14 residues. With V trimmed by 4 bases and J by 3 bases, 3 bases remained unmatched. The V gene's germline CDR1 is MNHEY and CDR2 SMNVEV (reference sequence).

This rearrangement joins TRBV6-6 to TRBJ2-7, with 13 positions matching TRBD2. Germline V gene sequence: CDR1 MNHNY, CDR2 SVGAGI (reference sequence). The V and J ends lost 5 bases and 4 bases, in that order; junction bases with no gene match: 11. This CDR3 is built from 17 residues. The CDR3 sequence is CASSRTSGGASSYEQYF. The DNA of the CDR3 is TGTGCCAGCAGTCGCACTAGCGGGGGGGCCTCTTCGTACGAGCAGTACTTC.

This chain connects TRBV5-4 to TRBJ2-3, with 11 bases matching TRBD2. The germline CDR1 and CDR2 sequences are SGHNT and YYREEE (reference sequence). Unmatched junction bases numbered 3, after V lost 0 bases and J lost 3 bases. There are 16 residues in the CDR3. For the CDR3, the DNA is TGTGCCAGCAGCTTGGGTCCTAGCGGGGGGACAGATACGCAGTATTTT. This sequence encodes CASSLGPSGGTDTQYF.